This T cell receptor (beta chain) was profiled in a study of HIV-infected patients and healthy controls. Overall study results and limits: CDR3 sharing between individuals was lower in HIV-infected patients than in healthy controls.

V lost 4 bases and J lost 12; bases outside the gene matches: 10. The CDR3 totals 14 residues. CDR1 is SQVTM, CDR2 ANQGSEA, per germline. Whole blood was used without fractionation, so all unsorted peripheral T cells were included. RNA came from roughly 2.3 ml of peripheral blood. This clonotype occurred many times. No antigen is known for it. cDNA was made from about 510 ng RNA using alpha and beta constant primers. Alpha and beta chain libraries were made separately by chain-specific third strand synthesis with multiplexing indices. TCRdb re-called the 5' RACE reads with MiXCR, one entry per CDR3 protein. Of 15,000 or so distinct CDR3 sequences in the sample, more than 7.5% were seen once.

The chain uses TRBV29-1 and TRBJ2-1, with 12 bases identical to TRBD2. The sample comprised blood. This TCR was recovered from an adult in good health. The CDR3 nucleotides read TGCAGCGTTGTCGGCGCTAGCGGGAGGGGTGGGCAGTTCTTC. Its protein is CSVVGASGRGGQFF.